These 24 T cell receptor beta chains share one sample of origin, sequenced in a study of blood T cell repertoires in COVID-19. Profiled with immunoSEQ multiplex PCR; TCRdb holds only in-frame clones, not every one. Among 60,000 to 95,000 clones listed, roughly 70% were seen once. Sample: peripheral blood. The receptors come from a human donor with acute or convalescent COVID-19. The donor label of this sample is uncertain.

The chain recombines TRBV5-1 with TRBJ1-5, with D perhaps TRBD1 (5 bases). The V gene's germline CDR1 is SGHRS and CDR2 YFSETQ. Trimming pared 5 bases from V and 2 bases from J, leaving 11 bases between. The CDR3 spans 14 residues. CDR3 bases: TGCGCCAGCAGTCCCGGGGGAGGCAATCAGCCCCAGCATTTT. It yields the protein CASSPGGGNQPQHF.

The chain links TRBV7-2 to TRBJ2-1; possibly TRBD2 for D (5 bases). The length of the CDR3 is 12 residues. The germline gives CDR1 SGHTA, CDR2 FQGNSA. V lost 0 bases and J 9 bases, leaving 6 bases between the germline ends. The CDR3 loop reads CASSLAGVEQFF. The DNA for the CDR3 is TGTGCCAGCAGCTTAGCGGGAGTTGAGCAGTTCTTC. Full variable domain (rest looked up from reference TRBV7-2 and TRBJ2-1): GAGVSQSPSNKVTEKGKDVELRCDPISGHTALYWYRQSLGQGLEFLIYFQGNSAPDKSGLPSDRFSAERTGGSVSTLTIQRTQQEDSAVYLCASSLAGVEQFFGPGTRLTVL.

The chain uses TRBV6-1 and TRBJ2-4, with D tentatively TRBD1 (6 bases). The CDR3 is 18 amino acids. Trimming cost V 1 base and J 2 bases, with 18 bases left between them. Looked up from germline, CDR1 is MNHNS and CDR2 is SASEGT. CDR3 protein: CASSEDPPYRVPKNIQYF. DNA of the CDR3: TGTGCCAGCAGTGAAGACCCTCCTTACAGGGTCCCCAAAAACATTCAGTACTTC.

The rearrangement uses TRBV13 and TRBJ2-1, with 10 bases identical to TRBD1. CDR1 is PRHDT and CDR2 is FYEKMQ in the germline V gene (reference sequence). Trimming at V came to 3 bases and at J to 8 bases, leaving 10 bases not matched to a gene. The CDR3 contains 16 residues. Here the CDR3 DNA reads TGTGCCAGCAGCTTCCCGGGACAGGGGTCTTCGCATGAGCAGTTCTTC. This gives the protein CASSFPGQGSSHEQFF.

This clone was found many times. V gene TRBV5-1 combines with J gene TRBJ1-2; D gene ambiguous. The CDR3 has 14 residues. The V gene lost 4 bases and the J gene lost 2 bases, with 12 bases spanning the gap. The germline gives CDR1 SGHRS, CDR2 YFSETQ. DNA for the CDR3: TGCGCCAGCAGCCCGGAGGCGGTAAACTATGGCTACACCTTC. Protein: CASSPEAVNYGYTF.

This clone was detected only once. The rearrangement joins TRBV6-5 to TRBJ2-7; perhaps TRBD2 as D (5 bases). V was pared by 2 bases and J by 4 bases, with 18 bases between. Germline V gene data show CDR1 as MNHEY and CDR2 as SVGAGI. CDR3 size: 16 residues. The CDR3 DNA is TGTGCCAGCAGTTACCGGGGTCCGGGGATAGGTTACGAGCAGTACGTC. This encodes CASSYRGPGIGYEQYV.

This clone has only a few counts. CDR3 sequence (DNA): TGTGCCAGCTCGCGCTCCGGGAGCTCCTACAATGAGCAGTTCTTC. Amino acids: CASSRSGSSYNEQFF. The chain combines TRBV18 with TRBJ2-1, with D possibly matching TRBD2 (6 bases). The CDR3 is 15 residues long. Germline V gives CDR1 KGHSH, CDR2 LQKENI. The germline V and J ends were trimmed by 6 bases and 0 bases, with 12 bases remaining between them.

This sequence joins TRBV6-5 and TRBJ1-1, with D tentatively TRBD1 (5 bases). With 6 bases removed from V and 10 bases from J, the gap between germline ends came to 18 bases. Germline lookup yields CDR1 MNHEY and CDR2 SVGAGI. This CDR3 has 13 residues. For the CDR3, the DNA is TGTGCCAGCAGACAAACCGGGCCCGGGGGAGCTTTCTTT. Translated, it gives CASRQTGPGGAFF.

In its sample, this clone was seen a few times. The V and J genes are TRBV4-2 and TRBJ2-2; no clear D. V lost 3 bases to trimming and J lost 8 bases, with 7 bases between them. Germline loops: CDR1 LGHNA, CDR2 YNFKEQ. The CDR3 has 12 amino acids. The CDR3 nucleotides read TGTGCCAGCAGCCAGTCCTTGGGGGAGCTGTTTTTT. This encodes CASSQSLGELFF.

The CDR3 DNA reads as TGCGCCAGCAGCCAAGACTGGGACAGCTTTAACTATGGCTACACCTTC. This codes for CASSQDWDSFNYGYTF. V is TRBV4-3 and J is TRBJ1-2; TRBD1 aligns across 7 bases. CDR1 is LGHNA, CDR2 YSLEER, per germline. V lost 0 bases to trimming and J lost 1 base; unmatched junction nucleotides: 5. The CDR3 spans 16 residues.

The gene calls are TRBV15 and TRBJ1-5; D is uncertain. V was cut by 0 bases and J by 7 bases, with 7 bases left in between. CDR1 LNHNV and CDR2 YYDKDF come from the germline V gene (reference sequence). The CDR3 length is 13 residues. CDR3 nucleotides: TGTGCCACCAGCAGAGATATGGAGCAGCCCCAGCATTTT. Protein product: CATSRDMEQPQHF.

The chain joins TRBV27 to TRBJ2-1, with 9 bases fitting TRBD2. Germline values: CDR1 MNHEY, CDR2 SMNVEV (reference sequence). CDR3 length: 16 amino acids. V gave up 3 bases and J gave up 5 bases; unmatched junction bases: 8. For the CDR3, the DNA is TGTGCCAGCAGTTTCCTTCTAGCGGGGACAAACAATGAGCAGTTCTTC. Translating gives CASSFLLAGTNNEQFF.

The V call is TRBV5-6, the J call TRBJ1-6; D gene ambiguous. The CDR3 is 14 amino acids. The V end lost 5 bases, the J end lost 6 bases, and 12 bases lay between the germline ends. CDR1 and CDR2 (germline): SGHDT, YYEEEE. The CDR3 DNA reads as TGTGCCAGCAGGTACAGAGCCGCTAATTCACCCCTCCACTTT. Translating gives CASRYRAANSPLHF.

CDR3 in DNA: TGTGCCAGCAGTGAAACGGGGGAGGGCTATGGCTACACCTTC. Protein sequence: CASSETGEGYGYTF. The chain employs TRBV6-1 and TRBJ1-2; a possible D gene is TRBD1 (5 bases). V was pared by 2 bases and J by 4 bases, with 11 bases between. Germline V gene lookup returns CDR1 MNHNS and CDR2 SASEGT. The CDR3 runs 14 residues.

The chain has TRBV4-3 and TRBJ1-5; weak D call: TRBD1 (5 bases). The V end lost 0 bases, the J end lost 5 bases, and 8 bases lay between the germline ends. CDR1 and CDR2 from the germline V gene are LGHNA and YSLEER. This CDR3 spans 14 amino acids. The CDR3 here is CASSQDWGDQPQHF. The CDR3 DNA sequence: TGCGCCAGCAGCCAAGATTGGGGGGATCAGCCCCAGCATTTT.

The chain joins TRBV5-5 to TRBJ1-1; 7 bases line up with TRBD1. CDR3 length: 15 amino acids. Germline assignment: CDR1 SGHKS and CDR2 YYEKEE (reference sequence). The trim removed 4 bases at V and 1 base at J, leaving 7 bases unmatched. Here the CDR3 reads CASSLEGQKNTEAFF. The CDR3 DNA sequence: TGTGCCAGCAGCCTTGAGGGACAGAAGAACACTGAAGCTTTCTTT.

The gene calls are TRBV12-3 or TRBV12-4 and TRBJ1-1; D is ambiguous. Trimming shortened V by 3 bases and J by 2 bases, and 4 bases separated the two germline ends. The length of the CDR3 is 12 residues. The CDR3 DNA follows: TGTGCCAGCAGTTTCCTAAACACTGAAGCTTTCTTT. Amino acids: CASSFLNTEAFF.

The chain links TRBV3-1 (or the pseudogene TRBV3-2) to TRBJ1-2, with 7 bases that match TRBD1. CDR1 is LGHDT, CDR2 YNNKEL, per germline (reference sequence). V lost 1 base to trimming and J lost 1 base; unmatched junction nucleotides: 0. The CDR3 is 14 residues long. CDR3 DNA sequence: TGTGCCAGCAGCCAAGGGGACAGTAACTATGGCTACACCTTC. It is translated as CASSQGDSNYGYTF.

This chain links TRBV15 with TRBJ1-2; D perhaps matches TRBD1 (5 bases). The V end was cut by 0 bases, the J end by 7 bases, with 12 bases between. The CDR3 runs 14 residues. CDR1 is LNHNV and CDR2 is YYDKDF in the germline V gene (reference sequence). CDR3 nucleotides: TGTGCCACCAGCAGAGAACAGGCCACGAGTGGCTACACCTTC. Protein product: CATSREQATSGYTF.

This chain joins TRBV7-9 and TRBJ1-1, with D possibly matching TRBD1 (6 bases). Germline CDR1 SEHNR, CDR2 FQNEAQ (reference sequence). V was cut by 2 bases and J by 2 bases, with 9 bases left in between. This CDR3 contains 14 residues. The CDR3 DNA follows: TGTGCCAGCAGCTTAAGGGGGAGTAACACTGAAGCTTTCTTT. This translates into CASSLRGSNTEAFF. The complete variable domain, with remaining parts taken from reference TRBV7-9 and TRBJ1-1, reads DTGVSQNPRHKITKRGQNVTFRCDPISEHNRLYWYRQTLGQGPEFLTYFQNEAQLEKSRLLSDRFSAERPKGSFSTLEIQRTEQGDSAMYLCASSLRGSNTEAFFGQGTRLTVV.

The chain is built from TRBV12-3 or TRBV12-4 and TRBJ1-1; 7 bases are a match to TRBD1. The CDR3 sequence is 13 residues long. V lost 6 bases and J lost 6; bases outside the gene matches: 7. CDR3 DNA sequence: TGTGCCAGCAGAGGGACAGCGGCCTCTGAAGCTTTCTTT. It is translated as CASRGTAASEAFF.

The rearrangement uses TRBV5-6 and TRBJ2-1; 7 bases fit TRBD1. CDR3 size: 15 residues. The V segment lost 4 bases and the J segment 7 bases; nucleotides outside the gene matches: 11. The germline CDR1 and CDR2 sequences are SGHDT and YYEEEE. The CDR3 region is CASSPPGGVANEQFF. The CDR3 nucleotides are TGTGCCAGCAGCCCACCAGGGGGAGTAGCAAATGAGCAGTTCTTC.

V gene TRBV7-2 combines with J gene TRBJ2-7; possibly TRBD1 for D (6 bases). The CDR3 has 13 residues. V dropped 5 bases and J dropped 1 base, with 9 bases sitting between them. Germline-derived CDR1 and CDR2 are SGHTA and FQGNSA. CDR3 coding DNA: TGTGCCAGCAGCCCCGGGACATCCTACGAGCAGTACGTC. This gives the protein CASSPGTSYEQYV.

The rearrangement uses TRBV6-4 and TRBJ1-1, with 9 bases lining up with TRBD1. The germline V gene has CDR1 MRHNA and CDR2 SNTAGT. The CDR3 has 15 amino acids. With V trimmed by 6 bases and J by 3 bases, 8 bases remained unmatched. CDR3 amino acids: CASRREQGAYTEAFF. CDR3 coding DNA: TGTGCCAGCAGGAGGGAACAGGGGGCATACACTGAAGCTTTCTTT.